What follows is one T cell receptor (beta chain) and its context. The sample originates from a study of control samples from healthy donors and cancer patients. Germline CDR1 is LNHDA and CDR2 is SQIVND (reference sequence). The V segment lost 1 base and the J segment 4 bases; nucleotides outside the gene matches: 7. This CDR3 comprises 16 residues. Clones were read by immunoSEQ multiplex PCR, and TCRdb kept only the in-frame ones, dropping some. The sample has fewer than 150,000 clones, less than 95% seen once. This chain joins TRBV19 and TRBJ2-5; 9 positions match TRBD2. Material: blood. The source is a young man in good health. The CDR3 nucleotides read TGTGCCAGTAGTATAGTTCCGGGTAGCGGGGGAGAGACCCAGTACTTC. Protein sequence: CASSIVPGSGGETQYF.